The clone carrying this TCR beta chain was seen only a few times. TCRdb re-analysed the 5' RACE reads in MiXCR, keeping a single row per CDR3 protein. Among under 300,000 distinct CDR3 sequences listed, under 8.5% were seen once. This sample is part of a study of T-cell memory formation after mild COVID-19. The CDR3 length is 13 residues. Germline CDR1 is MNHEY and CDR2 is SVGEGT. Trimming at V came to 11 bases and at J to 6 bases, leaving 10 bases not matched to a gene. The source of this sequence is a man younger than 35 who had mild COVID-19 (a few samples of this study predate the infection). Cell type and time point are not known. The chain links TRBV6-2 or TRBV6-3 to TRBJ2-1; 7 bases match TRBD2. The sample was PBMCs or a T cell subset sorted from them (not recorded which). The CDR3 sequence is CAVRTRASNEQFF. The CDR3, as DNA: TGTGCCGTGAGGACTAGGGCCTCCAATGAGCAGTTCTTC.